This TCR beta chain was captured by sequencing in a study of CXCR3-negative and CXCR3-positive naive CD8 T cells. General study findings and limits: In CXCR3-positive naive cells, the TRB CDR3s were more hydrophobic than in CXCR3-negative naive cells.

Every CD8+ subset sample held more than 250,000 flow-sorted cells, done in triplicate. The naive CD8+ gate required CD45RO-CCR7+CD27+CD95- phenotype. On this clonotype: Antigen unknown.

cDNA libraries for TRB were generated by 5' RACE incorporating UMI labels. TCRdb re-called the 5' RACE reads; every CDR3 protein appears as one record, without DNA. This sample's table has 100,000 to 150,000 distinct CDR3 sequences. This receptor was taken from a human donor in good health. Some clones in this sample may be carry-over from other donors' samples. Sequencing was performed on naive CXCR3- CD8+ T cells from blood. Subset meaning: CD45RO-CCR7+CD27+CD95- naive CD8+ T cells lacking CXCR3 (TNR3-).

CDR3 loop: CASSLATRFVDEQFF. V and J are TRBV7-9 and TRBJ2-1. Per germline, CDR1 SEHNR and CDR2 FQNEAQ (reference sequence). The CDR3 has 15 amino acids.